This T cell receptor (beta chain) was sequenced during a study of control samples from healthy donors and cancer patients. CDR3 length: 14 residues. The germline V gene has CDR1 MDHEN and CDR2 SYDVKM. Trimming removed 5 bases from V and 4 bases from J, with 14 bases in between. This clone appeared a single time. The assay was immunoSEQ multiplex PCR, and TCRdb's table has in-frame clones only and misses some. The data contain tens of thousands of clones, approximately 87% of them singletons. What was sequenced was blood. The TCR originated in a man in his sixties in good health. The chain is built from TRBV28 and TRBJ1-1, with D hard to call. As DNA, the CDR3 is TGTGCCAGCAGTCTTCTAACCGGATCCACTGAAGCTTTCTTT. This translates into CASSLLTGSTEAFF.